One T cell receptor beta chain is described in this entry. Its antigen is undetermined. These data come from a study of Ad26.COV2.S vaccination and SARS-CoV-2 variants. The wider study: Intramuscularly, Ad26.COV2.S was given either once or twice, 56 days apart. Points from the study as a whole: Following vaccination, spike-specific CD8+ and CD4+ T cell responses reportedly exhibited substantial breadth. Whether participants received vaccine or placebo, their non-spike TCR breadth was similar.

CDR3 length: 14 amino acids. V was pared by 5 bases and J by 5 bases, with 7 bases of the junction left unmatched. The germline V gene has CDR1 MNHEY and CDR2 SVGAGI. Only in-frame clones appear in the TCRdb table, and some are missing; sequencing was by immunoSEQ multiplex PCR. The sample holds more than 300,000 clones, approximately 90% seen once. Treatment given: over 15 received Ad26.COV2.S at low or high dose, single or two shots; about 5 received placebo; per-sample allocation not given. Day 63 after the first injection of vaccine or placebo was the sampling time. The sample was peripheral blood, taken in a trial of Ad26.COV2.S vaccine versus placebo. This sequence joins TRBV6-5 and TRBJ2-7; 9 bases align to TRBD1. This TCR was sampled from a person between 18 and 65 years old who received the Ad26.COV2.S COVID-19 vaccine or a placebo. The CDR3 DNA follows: TGTGCCAGCAGTCCTGACAGGGGGGCGAACGAGCAGTACTTC. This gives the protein CASSPDRGANEQYF.